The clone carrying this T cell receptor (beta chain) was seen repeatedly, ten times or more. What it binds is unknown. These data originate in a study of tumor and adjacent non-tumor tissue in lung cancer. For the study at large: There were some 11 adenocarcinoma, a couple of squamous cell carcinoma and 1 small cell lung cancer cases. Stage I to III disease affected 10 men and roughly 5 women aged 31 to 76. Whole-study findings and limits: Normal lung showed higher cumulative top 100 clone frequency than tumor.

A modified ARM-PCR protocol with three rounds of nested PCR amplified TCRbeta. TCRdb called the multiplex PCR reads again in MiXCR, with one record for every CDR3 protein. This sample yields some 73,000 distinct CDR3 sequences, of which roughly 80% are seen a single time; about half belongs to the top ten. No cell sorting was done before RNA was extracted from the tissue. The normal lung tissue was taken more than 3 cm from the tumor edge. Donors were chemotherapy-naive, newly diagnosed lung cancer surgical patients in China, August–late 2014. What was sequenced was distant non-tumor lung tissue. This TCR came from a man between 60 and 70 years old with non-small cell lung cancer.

For the CDR3, the DNA is TGTGCCAGCAGCTTAGATGTAAAGCAGCCCCAGCATTTT. As protein: CASSLDVKQPQHF. V usage is TRBV11-2 and J usage is TRBJ1-5; D gene unclear. This CDR3 has 13 amino acids. Germline values: CDR1 SGHAT, CDR2 FQNNGV. The ends were cut back, 0 bases at V and 7 bases at J, with 7 bases in the middle.